A single sample is the source of the 20 T cell receptor beta chains below, sequenced in a study of PD-1 blockade in classical Hodgkin lymphoma. Sequencing used immunoSEQ multiplex PCR; TCRdb keeps in-frame clones, though not all of them. This sample carries 11,000 to 15,000 clones, roughly nine tenths of them seen once, and the ten largest clones take approximately 5%. As for time point: newly diagnosed, previously untreated cHL patient sample. Through magnetic negative selection, CD8+ T cells were separated from PBMCs that had been thawed. Sequencing input: CD8+ T cells from blood. These receptors all stem from a human donor with classical Hodgkin lymphoma.

J is TRBJ2-1 and V is TRBV4-1; D is unclear. CDR3 length: 14 residues. The ends were cut back, 4 bases at V and 7 bases at J, with 14 bases in the middle. CDR1 is MGHRA, CDR2 YSYEKL, per germline. CDR3 bases: TGCGCCAGCAGCCCCTTAGCCGGAGAAAATGAGCAGTTCTTC. This encodes CASSPLAGENEQFF.

The chain joins TRBV10-2 to TRBJ1-1; D unresolved. The V and J ends lost 7 bases and 0 bases respectively, with 12 bases between them. The CDR3 runs 14 residues. CDR1 WSHSY and CDR2 SAAADI come from the germline V gene. CDR3 bases: TGCGCCAGCATTAGCAGCGACATGAACACTGAAGCTTTCTTT. This sequence encodes CASISSDMNTEAFF.

V and J are TRBV29-1 and TRBJ2-2; no clear D gene. The CDR3 runs 13 residues. From germline, CDR1 is SQVTM and CDR2 ANQGSEA. V dropped 7 bases and J dropped 3 bases, with 12 bases sitting between them. CDR3 in DNA: TGCAGCGCCCGGCTTCTGCACACCGGGGAGCTGTTTTTT. Translated, it gives CSARLLHTGELFF.

The chain carries TRBV27 and TRBJ2-7; 7 positions agree with TRBD1. V shed 2 bases and J 2 bases; nucleotides not matched to a gene: 6. Germline lookup yields CDR1 MNHEY and CDR2 SMNVEV (reference sequence). This CDR3 has 15 amino acids. This CDR3 reads CASSLASGGTYEQYF. As DNA, the CDR3 is TGTGCCAGCAGTTTAGCATCAGGGGGAACCTACGAGCAGTACTTC.

The chain joins TRBV27 to TRBJ1-2; 9 bases align to TRBD1. This CDR3 spans 14 amino acids. Germline values: CDR1 MNHEY, CDR2 SMNVEV (reference sequence). V shed 2 bases and J 7 bases; nucleotides not matched to a gene: 5. CDR3 nucleotides: TGTGCCAGCAGTTTAACGGGACAGGGTTTTGGCTACACCTTC. It translates to CASSLTGQGFGYTF.

The V call is TRBV27, the J call TRBJ1-5; D ambiguous. Per germline, CDR1 MNHEY and CDR2 SMNVEV (reference sequence). CDR3 length: 13 residues. With 6 bases removed from V and 7 bases from J, the gap between germline ends came to 13 bases. The CDR3 spells CASRGGWIQPQHF. The CDR3 DNA reads as TGTGCCAGCAGGGGTGGCTGGATCCAGCCCCAGCATTTT.

V and J are TRBV11-3 and TRBJ2-7; 8 bases align to TRBD2. Losses at the gene ends were 2 bases for V and 5 bases for J; bases not matched to a gene: 5. This CDR3 comprises 14 residues. Germline V lookup: CDR1 SGHNT, CDR2 YENEEA. This CDR3 is CASSLSSGLDEQYV. The CDR3 DNA follows: TGTGCCAGCAGCTTATCCTCGGGACTAGACGAGCAGTACGTC.

The chain is built from TRBV5-1 and TRBJ2-7, with TRBD1 matching over 7 bases. The V segment lost 3 bases and the J segment 1 base; nucleotides outside the gene matches: 4. The CDR3 covers 14 residues. Germline V gives CDR1 SGHRS, CDR2 YFSETQ. CDR3 DNA: TGCGCCAGCAGCTCCGACAGGGTATCCTACGAGCAGTACTTC. As protein: CASSSDRVSYEQYF.

This chain's CDR3 is CASSLQGAKTEAFF. For the CDR3, the DNA is TGTGCCAGCAGCTTACAGGGGGCAAAGACTGAAGCTTTCTTT. V and J are TRBV7-9 and TRBJ1-1; 8 bases agree with TRBD1. The CDR3 is 14 residues long. The germline V gene has CDR1 SEHNR and CDR2 FQNEAQ (reference sequence). Germline trimming cut 2 bases from V and 5 bases from J; bases unmatched to any gene: 4.

The V call is TRBV7-9, the J call TRBJ2-7; 8 nucleotides align to TRBD2. The trim removed 5 bases at V and 5 bases at J, leaving 2 bases unmatched. CDR1 is SEHNR, CDR2 FQNEAQ, per germline (reference sequence). This CDR3 has 12 amino acids. The DNA for the CDR3 is TGTGCCAGCAGCCTCGGGGGGGACGAGCAGTACGTC. It translates to CASSLGGDEQYV.

J is TRBJ2-7 and V is TRBV28, with 8 bases that match TRBD2. CDR1 and CDR2 from the germline V gene are MDHEN and SYDVKM. The V and J ends lost 7 bases and 0 bases, in that order; junction bases with no gene match: 5. The CDR3 totals 14 residues. Here the CDR3 DNA reads TGTGCCAGCAAGCCGGCGGGAGGCTCCTACGAGCAGTACTTC. Translated: CASKPAGGSYEQYF.

This clone was picked up one time. The chain is built from TRBV5-8 and TRBJ2-4, with D perhaps being TRBD1 or TRBD2 (5 bases each). CDR3 length: 15 residues. Germline CDR1 reads SGHTS; CDR2 reads YDEGEE. The germline V and J ends were trimmed by 6 bases and 0 bases, with 13 bases remaining between them. The CDR3 DNA sequence: TGTGCCAGCACCCCACCCGGGACAGCCAAAAACATTCAGTACTTC. Protein sequence: CASTPPGTAKNIQYF.

This clone was seen only a few times. V gene TRBV11-3 combines with J gene TRBJ1-2, with TRBD1 as a possible D gene (5 bases). Trimming left V 5 bases short and J 2 bases short, with 15 bases between. Germline loops: CDR1 SGHNT, CDR2 YENEEA. The CDR3 has 15 residues. The CDR3 region is CASSPRAQGNYGYTF. The CDR3 DNA reads TGTGCCAGCAGCCCGAGGGCCCAGGGAAACTATGGCTACACCTTC.

The V call is TRBV4-1, the J call TRBJ2-7; 10 nucleotides match TRBD2. J was trimmed by 0 bases and V by 0 bases; bases with no gene match: 2. Germline V gene sequence: CDR1 MGHRA, CDR2 YSYEKL. The CDR3 has 16 residues. The CDR3 nucleotides are TGCGCCAGCAGCCAAGAACTAGCGGGGTCCTCCTACGAGCAGTACTTC. This codes for CASSQELAGSSYEQYF.

The chain couples TRBV6-5 to TRBJ2-7; D remains unclear. The V end lost 5 bases, the J end lost 2 bases, and 13 bases lay between the germline ends. Germline V gene data show CDR1 as MNHEY and CDR2 as SVGAGI. This CDR3 spans 14 amino acids. CDR3 DNA: TGTGCCAGCAGTCCGTACCAAAGTGCCTACGAGCAGTACGTC. Translated: CASSPYQSAYEQYV.

The CDR3 DNA reads TGTGCCAGCAGTGAGGCAGGGTATCCCTACGAGCAGTACGTC. It codes for CASSEAGYPYEQYV. This sequence joins TRBV2 and TRBJ2-7, with a possible D match to TRBD1 (5 bases). This CDR3 contains 14 residues. CDR1 is SNHLY and CDR2 is FYNNEI in the germline V gene. V was trimmed by 3 bases and J by 2 bases, leaving 11 bases between them.

The V and J genes are TRBV9 and TRBJ1-1; unclear D gene. CDR1 is SGDLS and CDR2 is YYNGEE in the germline V gene. The germline V and J ends were trimmed by 4 bases and 1 base, with 8 bases remaining between them. The CDR3 sequence is 13 residues long. The CDR3 DNA reads TGTGCCAGCAGCCCGCGCGGGAACACTGAAGCTTTCTTT. This sequence encodes CASSPRGNTEAFF.

This clone was seen just once. The chain couples TRBV6-4 to TRBJ2-3; TRBD1 matches at 10 bases. Per germline, CDR1 MRHNA and CDR2 SNTAGT. The J segment lost 2 bases and the V segment lost 5 bases, leaving 4 bases of the junction unmatched. The CDR3 is 15 amino acids. Here the CDR3 DNA reads TGTGCCAGCAGTCCCGGGACAGGGGACACAGATACGCAGTATTTT. Encoded protein: CASSPGTGDTDTQYF.

CDR3 sequence (DNA): TGTGCCAGCAGTTACCGGGGACCCTACAATGAGCAGTTCTTC. Translation gives CASSYRGPYNEQFF. The rearrangement uses TRBV6-5 and TRBJ2-1; D is perhaps TRBD1 or TRBD2 (5 bases each). CDR3 size: 14 residues. CDR1 is MNHEY and CDR2 is SVGAGI in the germline V gene. V lost 2 bases to trimming and J lost 2 bases, with 7 bases between them.

V usage is TRBV9 and J usage is TRBJ2-1; D uncertain. The CDR3 runs 17 residues. Germline V gene data show CDR1 as SGDLS and CDR2 as YYNGEE. V was shortened by 0 bases and J by 5 bases, with 18 bases between the two germline ends. CDR3 loop: CASSVADGIYMHNEQFF. The CDR3 DNA reads as TGTGCCAGCAGCGTAGCGGATGGAATATACATGCACAATGAGCAGTTCTTC.